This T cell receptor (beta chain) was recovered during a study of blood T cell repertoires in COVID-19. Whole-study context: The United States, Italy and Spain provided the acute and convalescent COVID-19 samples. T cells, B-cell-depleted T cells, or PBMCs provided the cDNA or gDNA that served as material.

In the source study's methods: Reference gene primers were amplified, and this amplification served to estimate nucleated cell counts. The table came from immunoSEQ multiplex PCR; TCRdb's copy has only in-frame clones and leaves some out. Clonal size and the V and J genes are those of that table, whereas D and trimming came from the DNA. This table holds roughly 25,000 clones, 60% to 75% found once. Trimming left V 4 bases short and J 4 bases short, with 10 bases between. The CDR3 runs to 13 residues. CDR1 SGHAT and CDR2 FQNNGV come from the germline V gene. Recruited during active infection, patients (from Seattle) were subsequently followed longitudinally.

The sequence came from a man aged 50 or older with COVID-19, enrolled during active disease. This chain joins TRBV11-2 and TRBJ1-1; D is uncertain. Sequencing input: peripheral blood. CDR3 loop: CASSSTTFTEAFF. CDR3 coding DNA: TGTGCCAGCAGCTCTACTACATTCACTGAAGCTTTCTTT.